The 29 T cell receptor beta chains below all came from one sample that was sequenced in a study of vaccination effects on CD4 cells after COVID-19. For these receptors, no antigen is known. After expansion with viral peptide pools in the ViraFEST assay, antigen-specific CD4+ T cells were sequenced. Having been cultured for 10 days, the cells underwent CD4+ T cell isolation. PCR showed that the person got SARS-CoV-2 infection at some point between March and December 2020. Each participant was given two doses of one vaccine (BNT162b2 or mRNA-1273). The repertoire was sequenced with immunoSEQ multiplex PCR; TCRdb's copy has only in-frame clones and lacks some. The table has about 18,000 clones, over 60% seen once; the top ten hold 15% to 25%. The sequenced sample was CD4+ T cells from PBMCs cultured with SARS-CoV-2 spike peptides, obtained after COVID-19 vaccination. The receptors originated from a human donor who had a prior SARS-CoV-2 infection.

The CDR3 reads CASSLGLANTDTQYF. For the CDR3, the DNA is TGTGCCAGCAGCTTAGGCCTAGCTAACACAGATACGCAGTATTTT. The chain is built from TRBV7-3 and TRBJ2-3, with D possibly being TRBD2 (5 bases). CDR3 length: 15 residues. Germline V lookup: CDR1 SGHTA, CDR2 FQGTGA. Trimming removed 2 bases at V and 2 bases at J, with 11 bases between.

The rearrangement uses TRBV19 and TRBJ1-4, with D unresolved. The CDR3 is 15 residues long. The V and J ends lost 5 bases and 6 bases respectively, with 16 bases between them. The germline CDR1 and CDR2 sequences are LNHDA and SQIVND (reference sequence). CDR3 nucleotides: TGTGCCAGTAGTCCCCGAGGGCTCGGGGATGAAAAACTGTTTTTT. It specifies CASSPRGLGDEKLFF. The variable domain in full, completed from reference TRBV19 and TRBJ1-4, reads DGGITQSPKYLFRKEGQNVTLSCEQNLNHDAMYWYRQDPGQGLRLIYYSQIVNDFQKGDIAEGYSVSREKKESFPLTVTSAQKNPTAFYLCASSPRGLGDEKLFFGSGTQLSVL.

A few counts support this clone. This rearrangement joins TRBV15 to TRBJ1-4; D is undetermined. This CDR3 contains 14 residues. The ends were cut back, 5 bases at V and 4 bases at J, with 11 bases in the middle. From germline, CDR1 is LNHNV and CDR2 YYDKDF (reference sequence). CDR3 loop: CATSYRALNEKLFF. The CDR3 DNA sequence: TGTGCCACCAGCTACCGGGCGCTTAATGAAAAACTGTTTTTT.

This rearrangement joins TRBV12-3 or TRBV12-4 to TRBJ1-2; D ambiguous. This CDR3 has 12 amino acids. Between the trimmed V and J ends, which lost 4 bases and 2 bases, there was a span of 5 bases. The CDR3 protein is CASSYQNYGYTF. For the CDR3, the DNA is TGTGCCAGCAGTTACCAAAACTATGGCTACACCTTC.

V and J are TRBV30 and TRBJ2-7; D may match TRBD1 or TRBD2 (5 bases each). In germline, CDR1 is GTSNPN, CDR2 SVGIG (reference sequence). The V gene lost 2 bases and the J gene lost 2 bases, with 7 bases spanning the gap. CDR3 length equals 12 residues. CDR3 sequence: CAWSRGPYEQYF. Here the CDR3 DNA reads TGTGCCTGGAGTAGGGGACCCTACGAGCAGTACTTC.

The V gene is TRBV10-2, the J gene TRBJ2-3; no clear D. Per germline, CDR1 WSHSY and CDR2 SAAADI. The V gene lost 8 bases and the J gene lost 2 bases, with 14 bases spanning the gap. The CDR3 extends over 14 amino acids. The DNA of the CDR3 is TGCGCCAGCCGTGGGCTTCTTCCCACAGATACGCAGTATTTT. Amino acids: CASRGLLPTDTQYF.

This clone was seen only a few times. The chain couples TRBV5-4 to TRBJ2-1; 8 bases align to TRBD2. With V trimmed by 4 bases and J by 2 bases, 5 bases remained unmatched. The CDR3 covers 15 residues. CDR1 and CDR2 (germline): SGHNT, YYREEE (reference sequence). The CDR3 protein is CASSPTSGPYNEQFF. Written as DNA, the CDR3 is TGTGCCAGCAGCCCAACTAGCGGCCCCTACAATGAGCAGTTCTTC.

V usage is TRBV11-2 and J usage is TRBJ2-2; 7 bases fit TRBD1. The CDR3 length is 16 residues. Trimming at V came to 0 bases and at J to 4 bases, leaving 5 bases not matched to a gene. Germline loops: CDR1 SGHAT, CDR2 FQNNGV. The CDR3 nucleotides read TGTGCCAGCAGCTTAGATTTGGACAGGCGCACCGGGGAGCTGTTTTTT. It codes for CASSLDLDRRTGELFF. Together with reference TRBV11-2 and TRBJ2-2, the CDR3 gives the full variable domain: EAGVAQSPRYKIIEKRQSVAFWCNPISGHATLYWYQQILGQGPKLLIQFQNNGVVDDSQLPKDRFSAERLKGVDSTLKIQPAKLEDSAVYLCASSLDLDRRTGELFFGEGSRLTVL.

J is TRBJ1-2 and V is TRBV3-1 (or the pseudogene TRBV3-2), with a weak D call TRBD1 (5 bases). This CDR3 has 15 amino acids. CDR1 is LGHDT and CDR2 is YNNKEL in the germline V gene (reference sequence). Trimming cost V 1 base and J 2 bases, with 11 bases left between them. The CDR3 bases are TGTGCCAGCAGCCAAGGGGGGGTTCAAAACTATGGCTACACCTTC. Its translation is CASSQGGVQNYGYTF.

In this sample, this clone turned up a few times. This chain joins TRBV6-2 or TRBV6-3 and TRBJ2-3, with 9 positions matching TRBD2. In germline, CDR1 is MNHEY, CDR2 SVGEGT. The junction had 15 bases not matched to a gene; V was cut back by 6 bases and J by 8 bases. The CDR3 is made up of 16 amino acids. The CDR3 is CASRPISGSGGFTQYF. In DNA form, the CDR3 reads TGTGCCAGCAGACCTATTAGCGGGAGTGGAGGTTTTACGCAGTATTTT.

This clone has only a few counts. The chain joins TRBV10-3 to TRBJ1-5; D perhaps matches TRBD1 (5 bases). Germline CDR1 is ENHRY and CDR2 is SYGVKD. The CDR3 loop spans 15 amino acids. Trimming took off 3 bases at V and 0 bases at J, with 9 bases between the two ends. CDR3 sequence: CAISEGANSNQPQHF. In nucleotides, the CDR3 is TGTGCCATCAGTGAAGGGGCAAATAGCAATCAGCCCCAGCATTTT.

In its sample, this clone is medium-sized. The V call is TRBV7-2, the J call TRBJ1-1; D gene ambiguous. The CDR3 totals 16 residues. V was trimmed by 3 bases and J by 0 bases, leaving 14 bases between them. Germline loops: CDR1 SGHTA, CDR2 FQGNSA. The CDR3, as DNA: TGTGCCAGCAGCTTTCTGGGCGGTGTAATGAACACTGAAGCTTTCTTT. Translated, it gives CASSFLGGVMNTEAFF.

The sample holds a few counts of this clone. The rearrangement joins TRBV6-6 to TRBJ2-2; tentative D call: TRBD1 (6 bases). V gave up 6 bases and J gave up 0 bases, with 11 bases separating them. Germline values: CDR1 MNHNY, CDR2 SVGAGI (reference sequence). This CDR3 contains 15 residues. For the CDR3, the DNA is TGTGCCAGCAGCCAAGGGGGATCGAACACCGGGGAGCTGTTTTTT. This gives the protein CASSQGGSNTGELFF.

This sequence joins TRBV4-3 and TRBJ2-1, with TRBD2 matching over 9 bases. The V and J ends lost 5 bases and 2 bases, in that order; junction bases with no gene match: 10. The CDR3 runs 17 residues. Per the germline V gene, CDR1 is LGHNA and CDR2 is YSLEER. DNA for the CDR3: TGCGCCAGCAGCTACAATACTGTAGCGGGAGCCTACAATGAGCAGTTCTTC. Translation gives CASSYNTVAGAYNEQFF.

This chain uses TRBV5-8 with TRBJ2-1; TRBD2 agrees at 11 bases. V gave up 5 bases and J gave up 10 bases; unmatched junction bases: 5. This CDR3 is 13 amino acids long. Looked up from germline, CDR1 is SGHTS and CDR2 is YDEGEE. The CDR3 bases are TGTGCCAGCAGACTTACTAGCGGGGGAGAGCAGTTCTTC. Translated: CASRLTSGGEQFF.

The chain recombines TRBV5-4 with TRBJ2-3; TRBD1 might be the D (6 bases). V was trimmed by 2 bases and J by 6 bases, leaving 13 bases between them. From germline, CDR1 is SGHNT and CDR2 YYREEE (reference sequence). The CDR3 is 14 residues long. Here the CDR3 reads CASSLSQGLDTQYF. CDR3 bases: TGTGCCAGCAGCTTAAGTCAGGGGCTTGATACGCAGTATTTT.

The chain couples TRBV7-8 to TRBJ1-4; D call uncertain. CDR1 and CDR2 from the germline V gene are SGHVS and FQNEAQ. The length of the CDR3 is 16 residues. V shed 5 bases and J shed 0 bases, with 13 bases lying between them. The chain's CDR3 is CASSPSRPPTNEKLFF. The CDR3 DNA sequence: TGTGCCAGCAGCCCCAGCCGGCCCCCAACTAATGAAAAACTGTTTTTT.

J is TRBJ2-4 and V is TRBV11-3; D is unresolved. The CDR3 extends over 11 amino acids. Per germline, CDR1 SGHNT and CDR2 YENEEA. The V end lost 5 bases, the J end lost 6 bases, and 5 bases lay between the germline ends. The DNA for the CDR3 is TGTGCCAGCAGCCTCCGAAACATTCAGTACTTC. Translating it yields CASSLRNIQYF.

Comment on this clone: Other DNA sequences in this sample translate to the same CDR3. The chain is built from TRBV10-3 and TRBJ1-3; D ambiguous. The CDR3 is 13 residues long. The V gene's germline CDR1 is ENHRY and CDR2 SYGVKD. The germline V and J ends were trimmed by 6 bases and 0 bases, with 6 bases remaining between them. The chain's CDR3 is CAIRDSSGNTIYF. The DNA of the CDR3 is TGTGCCATCAGGGATAGCTCTGGAAACACCATATATTTT.

This chain connects TRBV7-6 to TRBJ1-2, with 10 bases that match TRBD1. CDR1 and CDR2 (germline): SGHVS, FNYEAQ. Losses at the gene ends were 1 base for V and 8 bases for J; bases not matched to a gene: 4. The CDR3 length is 14 residues. DNA for the CDR3: TGTGCCAGCAGCTTAGTGGCGACAGGGGGCGGCTACACCTTC. This codes for CASSLVATGGGYTF. Using reference TRBV7-6 and TRBJ1-2 for the parts outside the CDR3, the full variable domain is GAGVSQSPRYKVTKRGQDVALRCDPISGHVSLYWYRQALGQGPEFLTYFNYEAQQDKSGLPNDRFSAERPEGSISTLTIQRTEQRDSAMYRCASSLVATGGGYTFGSGTRLTVV.

On this clone: The same CDR3 arises from other DNA sequences in this sample as well. The chain couples TRBV5-1 to TRBJ2-5, with D possibly TRBD2 on 6 matching bases. The CDR3 has 13 amino acids. The germline V gene has CDR1 SGHRS and CDR2 YFSETQ. Trimming stripped 0 bases from V and 5 bases from J, with 8 bases between. The CDR3 DNA follows: TGCGCCAGCAGCTTGGGAAGCGGGGAGACCCAGTACTTC. The encoded protein is CASSLGSGETQYF.

Here the CDR3 reads CSVVSPNRDPYEQYF. Written as DNA, the CDR3 is TGCAGCGTTGTCTCTCCTAACAGGGATCCCTACGAGCAGTACTTC. The gene calls are TRBV29-1 and TRBJ2-7, with a tentative D call TRBD1 (6 bases). Deletions cut 4 bases from V and 2 bases from J, with 18 bases between. The V gene's germline CDR1 is SQVTM and CDR2 ANQGSEA. The CDR3 consists of 15 residues.

CDR3 sequence reads: CASRVHTNSPLHF. CDR3 bases: TGTGCCAGCAGGGTTCATACCAATTCACCCCTCCACTTT. This chain joins TRBV6-5 and TRBJ1-6, with unresolved D. Trimming shortened V by 6 bases and J by 7 bases, and 10 bases separated the two germline ends. The germline CDR1 and CDR2 sequences are MNHEY and SVGAGI. The CDR3 is made up of 13 amino acids.

This chain uses TRBV7-2 with TRBJ2-2; no reliable D call. Trimming left V 2 bases short and J 3 bases short, with 4 bases between. The CDR3 loop spans 13 amino acids. Germline V lookup: CDR1 SGHTA, CDR2 FQGNSA. In DNA form, the CDR3 reads TGTGCCAGCAGCTTATGGGACACCGGGGAGCTGTTTTTT. Residues: CASSLWDTGELFF.

CDR3 protein: CASSPLRLAGTDTQYF. CDR3 nucleotides: TGTGCCAGCAGCCCACTAAGGCTAGCGGGCACAGATACGCAGTATTTT. The chain links TRBV7-2 to TRBJ2-3; TRBD2 matches at 7 bases. The V gene's germline CDR1 is SGHTA and CDR2 FQGNSA. This CDR3 has 16 residues. V lost 5 bases to trimming and J lost 1 base; unmatched junction nucleotides: 9.

The chain's CDR3 is CASSPTSRETQYF. CDR3 nucleotides: TGTGCCAGCAGTCCCACCTCCCGGGAGACCCAGTACTTC. V gene TRBV12-3 or TRBV12-4 combines with J gene TRBJ2-5; no clear D. CDR3 length: 13 residues. Between the trimmed V and J ends, which lost 5 bases and 5 bases, there was a span of 12 bases.

This clone was seen once. V gene TRBV6-6 combines with J gene TRBJ2-1, with 9 bases that match TRBD2. Germline values: CDR1 MNHNY, CDR2 SVGAGI (reference sequence). The J segment lost 4 bases and the V segment lost 6 bases, leaving 7 bases of the junction unmatched. This CDR3 is built from 15 residues. The CDR3 DNA reads TGTGCCAGCAGCCAAAGTAGCGGGGGTTACAATGAGCAGTTCTTC. This codes for CASSQSSGGYNEQFF.

This clone was counted between two and nine times. The gene calls are TRBV3-1 (or the pseudogene TRBV3-2) and TRBJ1-1, with D perhaps matching TRBD1 (5 bases). The V and J ends lost 4 bases and 1 base respectively, with 7 bases between them. Germline CDR1 is LGHDT and CDR2 is YNNKEL (reference sequence). The CDR3 has 13 residues. Here the CDR3 DNA reads TGTGCCAGCAGCCCTGGACAGAACACTGAAGCTTTCTTT. This codes for CASSPGQNTEAFF.

The chain is built from TRBV19 and TRBJ1-2, with D maybe TRBD1 (6 bases). The germline V gene has CDR1 LNHDA and CDR2 SQIVND (reference sequence). The CDR3 covers 14 residues. Trimming left V 7 bases short and J 3 bases short, with 15 bases between. The chain's CDR3 is CASTQPDRYYGYTF. The CDR3 bases are TGTGCCAGTACCCAACCGGACAGATACTATGGCTACACCTTC.